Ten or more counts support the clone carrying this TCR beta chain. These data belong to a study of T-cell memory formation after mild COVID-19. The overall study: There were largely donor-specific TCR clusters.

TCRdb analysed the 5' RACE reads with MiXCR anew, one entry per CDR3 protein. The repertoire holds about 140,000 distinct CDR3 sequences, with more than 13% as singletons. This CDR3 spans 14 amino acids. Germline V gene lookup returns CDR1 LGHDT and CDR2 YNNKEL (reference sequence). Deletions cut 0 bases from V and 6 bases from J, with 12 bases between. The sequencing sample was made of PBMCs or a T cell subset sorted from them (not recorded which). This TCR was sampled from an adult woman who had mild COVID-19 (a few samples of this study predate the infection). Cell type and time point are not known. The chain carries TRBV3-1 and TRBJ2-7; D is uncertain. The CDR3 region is CASSQDNLLGEQYF. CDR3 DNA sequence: TGTGCCAGCAGCCAAGATAACCTCCTCGGCGAGCAGTACTTC.